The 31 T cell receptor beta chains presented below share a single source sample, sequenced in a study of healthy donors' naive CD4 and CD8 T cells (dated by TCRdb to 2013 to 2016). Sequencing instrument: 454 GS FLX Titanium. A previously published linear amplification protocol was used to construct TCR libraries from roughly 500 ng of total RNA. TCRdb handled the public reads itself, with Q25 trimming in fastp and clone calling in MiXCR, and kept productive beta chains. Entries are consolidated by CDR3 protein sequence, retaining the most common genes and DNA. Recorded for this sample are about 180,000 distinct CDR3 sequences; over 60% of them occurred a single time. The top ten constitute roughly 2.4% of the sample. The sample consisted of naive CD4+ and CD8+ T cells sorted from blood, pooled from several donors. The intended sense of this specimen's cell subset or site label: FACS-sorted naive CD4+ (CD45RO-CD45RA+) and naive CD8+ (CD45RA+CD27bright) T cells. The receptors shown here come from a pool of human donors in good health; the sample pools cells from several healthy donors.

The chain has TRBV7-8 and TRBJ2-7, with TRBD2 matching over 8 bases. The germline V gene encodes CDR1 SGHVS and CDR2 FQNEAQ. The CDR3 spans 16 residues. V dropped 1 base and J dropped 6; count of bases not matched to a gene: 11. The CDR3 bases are TGTGCCAGCAGCTTAGTGTCTAGCGGGCTGTTGGGCGAGCAGTACTTC. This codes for CASSLVSSGLLGEQYF.

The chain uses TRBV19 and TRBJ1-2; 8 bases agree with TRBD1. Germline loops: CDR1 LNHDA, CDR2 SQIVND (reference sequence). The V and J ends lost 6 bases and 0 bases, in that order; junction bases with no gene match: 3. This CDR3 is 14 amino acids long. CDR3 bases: TGTGCCAGTAGGAGGGACAGGACTAACTATGGCTACACCTTC. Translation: CASRRDRTNYGYTF. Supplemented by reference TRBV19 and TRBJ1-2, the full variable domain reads DGGITQSPKYLFRKEGQNVTLSCEQNLNHDAMYWYRQDPGQGLRLIYYSQIVNDFQKGDIAEGYSVSREKKESFPLTVTSAQKNPTAFYLCASRRDRTNYGYTFGSGTRLTVV.

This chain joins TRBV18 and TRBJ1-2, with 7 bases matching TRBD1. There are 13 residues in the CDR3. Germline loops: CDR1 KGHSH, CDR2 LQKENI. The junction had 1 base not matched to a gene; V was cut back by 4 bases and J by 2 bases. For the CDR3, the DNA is TGTGCCAGCTCACAGGGACAGAACTATGGCTACACCTTC. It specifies CASSQGQNYGYTF.

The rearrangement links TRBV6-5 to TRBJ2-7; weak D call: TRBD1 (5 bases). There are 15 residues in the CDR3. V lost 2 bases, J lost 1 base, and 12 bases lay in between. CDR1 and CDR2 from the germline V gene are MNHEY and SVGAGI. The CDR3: CASSYGRAASYEQYF. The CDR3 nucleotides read TGTGCCAGCAGTTACGGCAGGGCAGCATCCTACGAGCAGTACTTC.

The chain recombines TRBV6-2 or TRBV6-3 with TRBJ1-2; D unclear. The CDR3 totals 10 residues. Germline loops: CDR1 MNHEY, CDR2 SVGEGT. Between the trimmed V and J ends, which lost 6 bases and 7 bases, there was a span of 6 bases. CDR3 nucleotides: TGTGCCAGCAGGGATTTTGGCTACACCTTC. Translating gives CASRDFGYTF.

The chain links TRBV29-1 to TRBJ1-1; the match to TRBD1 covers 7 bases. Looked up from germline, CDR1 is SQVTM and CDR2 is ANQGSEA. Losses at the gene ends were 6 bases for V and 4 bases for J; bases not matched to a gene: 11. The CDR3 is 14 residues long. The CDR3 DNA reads TGCAGCGTCTCGGACAGGACGGTGAGCACTGAAGCTTTCTTT. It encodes CSVSDRTVSTEAFF.

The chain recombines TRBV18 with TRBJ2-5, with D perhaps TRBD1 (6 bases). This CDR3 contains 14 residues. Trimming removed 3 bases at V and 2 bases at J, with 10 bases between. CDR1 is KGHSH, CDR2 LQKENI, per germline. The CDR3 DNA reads TGTGCCAGCTCACCTTCTAGGGGGCAAGAGACCCAGTACTTC. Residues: CASSPSRGQETQYF.

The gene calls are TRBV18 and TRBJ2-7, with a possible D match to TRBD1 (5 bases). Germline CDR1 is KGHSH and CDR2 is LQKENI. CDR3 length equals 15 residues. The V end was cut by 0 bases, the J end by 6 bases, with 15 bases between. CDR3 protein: CASSPPDLGVREQYF. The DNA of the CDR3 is TGTGCCAGCTCACCACCGGATCTAGGGGTACGCGAGCAGTACTTC.

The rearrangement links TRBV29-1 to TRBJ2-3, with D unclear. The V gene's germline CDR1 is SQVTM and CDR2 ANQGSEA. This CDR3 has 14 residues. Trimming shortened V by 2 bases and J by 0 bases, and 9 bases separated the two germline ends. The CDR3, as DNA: TGCAGCGTTGAATCCGGGTGGAGCACAGATACGCAGTATTTT. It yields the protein CSVESGWSTDTQYF.

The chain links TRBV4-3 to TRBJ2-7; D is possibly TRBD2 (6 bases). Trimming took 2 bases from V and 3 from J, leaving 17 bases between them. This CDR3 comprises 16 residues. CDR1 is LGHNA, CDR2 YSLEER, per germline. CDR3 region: CASSQRASAYLYEQYF. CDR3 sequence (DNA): TGCGCCAGCAGCCAACGGGCTAGCGCCTACCTCTACGAGCAGTACTTC.

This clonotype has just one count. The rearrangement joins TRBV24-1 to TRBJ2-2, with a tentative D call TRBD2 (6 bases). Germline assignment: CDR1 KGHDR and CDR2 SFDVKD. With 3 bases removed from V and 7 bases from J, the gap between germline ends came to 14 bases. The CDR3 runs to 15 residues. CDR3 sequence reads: CATSDPGRVDGELFF. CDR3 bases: TGTGCCACCAGTGATCCCGGGAGAGTTGACGGGGAGCTGTTTTTT.

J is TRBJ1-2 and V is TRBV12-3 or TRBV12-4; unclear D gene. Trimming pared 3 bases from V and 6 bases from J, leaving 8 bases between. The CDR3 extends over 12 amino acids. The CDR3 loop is CASSFGSNGYTF. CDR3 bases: TGTGCCAGCAGTTTTGGCAGCAATGGCTACACCTTC.

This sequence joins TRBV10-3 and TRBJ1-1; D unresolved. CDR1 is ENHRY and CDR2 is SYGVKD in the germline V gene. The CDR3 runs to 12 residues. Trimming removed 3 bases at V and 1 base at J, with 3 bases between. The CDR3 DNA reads TGTGCCATCAGTGACGGGAACACTGAAGCTTTCTTT. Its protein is CAISDGNTEAFF.

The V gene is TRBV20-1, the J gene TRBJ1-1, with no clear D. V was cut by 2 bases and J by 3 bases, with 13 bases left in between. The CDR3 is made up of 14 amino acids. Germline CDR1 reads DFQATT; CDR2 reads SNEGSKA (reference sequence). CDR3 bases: TGCAGTGCTAGACAAGTGGACGGATACACTGAAGCTTTCTTT. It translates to CSARQVDGYTEAFF.

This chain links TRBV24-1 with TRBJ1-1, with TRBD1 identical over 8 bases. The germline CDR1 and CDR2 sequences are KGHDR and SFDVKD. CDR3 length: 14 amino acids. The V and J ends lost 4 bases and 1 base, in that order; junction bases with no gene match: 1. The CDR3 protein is CATSETGANTEAFF. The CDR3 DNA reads TGTGCCACCAGTGAGACAGGGGCGAACACTGAAGCTTTCTTT.

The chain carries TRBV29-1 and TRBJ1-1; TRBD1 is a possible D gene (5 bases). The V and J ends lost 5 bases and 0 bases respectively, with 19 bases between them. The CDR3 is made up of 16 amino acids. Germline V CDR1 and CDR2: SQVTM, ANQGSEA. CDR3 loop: CSVLRKDTVMNTEAFF. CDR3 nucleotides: TGCAGCGTTTTACGAAAGGACACCGTAATGAACACTGAAGCTTTCTTT.

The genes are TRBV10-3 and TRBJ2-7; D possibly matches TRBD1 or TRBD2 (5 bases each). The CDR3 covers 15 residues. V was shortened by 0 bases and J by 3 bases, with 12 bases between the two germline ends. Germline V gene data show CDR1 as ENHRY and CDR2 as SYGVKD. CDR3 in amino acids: CAISESGVGDYEQYF. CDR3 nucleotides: TGTGCCATCAGTGAGTCGGGAGTGGGGGACTACGAGCAGTACTTC.

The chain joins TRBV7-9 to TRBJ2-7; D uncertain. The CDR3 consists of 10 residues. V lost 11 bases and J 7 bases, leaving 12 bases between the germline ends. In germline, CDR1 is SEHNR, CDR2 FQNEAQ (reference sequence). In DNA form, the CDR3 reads TGTGCCGTAGGCTCTGGGGAGCAGTACTTC. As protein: CAVGSGEQYF. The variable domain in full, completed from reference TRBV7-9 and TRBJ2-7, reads DTGVSQNPRHKITKRGQNVTFRCDPISEHNRLYWYRQTLGQGPEFLTYFQNEAQLEKSRLLSDRFSAERPKGSFSTLEIQRTEQGDSAMYLCAVGSGEQYFGPGTRLTVT.

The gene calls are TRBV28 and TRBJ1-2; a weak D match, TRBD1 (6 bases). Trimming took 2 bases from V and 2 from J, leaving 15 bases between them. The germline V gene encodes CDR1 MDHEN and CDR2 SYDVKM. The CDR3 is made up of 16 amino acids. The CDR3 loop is CASSLDGDTMNYGYTF. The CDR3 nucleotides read TGTGCCAGCAGTTTAGATGGGGACACCATGAACTATGGCTACACCTTC.

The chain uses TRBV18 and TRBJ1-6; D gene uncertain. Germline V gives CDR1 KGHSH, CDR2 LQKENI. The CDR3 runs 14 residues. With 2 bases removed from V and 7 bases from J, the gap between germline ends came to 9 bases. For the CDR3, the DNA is TGTGCCAGCTCACCAGGAGGGAACAATTCACCCCTCCACTTT. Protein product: CASSPGGNNSPLHF.

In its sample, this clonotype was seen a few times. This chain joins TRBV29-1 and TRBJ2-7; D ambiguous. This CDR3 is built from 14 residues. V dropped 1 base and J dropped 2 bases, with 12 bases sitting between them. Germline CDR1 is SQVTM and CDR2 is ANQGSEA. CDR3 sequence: CSVEGSPRAYEQYF. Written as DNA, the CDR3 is TGCAGCGTTGAAGGAAGTCCTAGGGCCTACGAGCAGTACTTC.

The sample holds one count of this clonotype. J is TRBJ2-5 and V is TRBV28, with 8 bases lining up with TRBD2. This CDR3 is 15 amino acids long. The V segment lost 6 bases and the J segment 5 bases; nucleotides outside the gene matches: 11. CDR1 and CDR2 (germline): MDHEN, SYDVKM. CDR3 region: CASRSPGLVLETQYF. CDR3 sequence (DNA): TGTGCCAGCAGGTCACCGGGACTAGTTTTGGAGACCCAGTACTTC.

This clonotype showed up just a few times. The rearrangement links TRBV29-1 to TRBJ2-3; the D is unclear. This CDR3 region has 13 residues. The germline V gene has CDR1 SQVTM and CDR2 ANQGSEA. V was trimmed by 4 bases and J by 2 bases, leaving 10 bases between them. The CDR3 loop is CSVVAESTDTQYF. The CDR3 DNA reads TGCAGCGTTGTTGCAGAGTCCACAGATACGCAGTATTTT.

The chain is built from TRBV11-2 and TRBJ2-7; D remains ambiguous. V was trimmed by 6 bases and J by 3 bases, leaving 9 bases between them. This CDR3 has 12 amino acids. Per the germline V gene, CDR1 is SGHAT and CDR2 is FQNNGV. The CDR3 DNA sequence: TGTGCCAGCAGTACAACCTACTACGAGCAGTACTTC. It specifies CASSTTYYEQYF.

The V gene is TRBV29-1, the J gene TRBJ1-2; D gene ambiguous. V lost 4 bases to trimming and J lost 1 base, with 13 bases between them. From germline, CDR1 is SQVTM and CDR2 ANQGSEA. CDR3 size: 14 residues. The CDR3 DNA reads TGCAGCGTTGCGGTGCCAGGAATTAACTATGGCTACACCTTC. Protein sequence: CSVAVPGINYGYTF.

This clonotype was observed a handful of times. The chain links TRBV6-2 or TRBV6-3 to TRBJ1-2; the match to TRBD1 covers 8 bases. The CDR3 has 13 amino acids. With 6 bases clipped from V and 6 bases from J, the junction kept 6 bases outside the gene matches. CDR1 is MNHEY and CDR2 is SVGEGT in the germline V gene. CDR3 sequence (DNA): TGTGCCAGCAGGTCGACAGGGGACCATGGCTACACCTTC. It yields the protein CASRSTGDHGYTF.

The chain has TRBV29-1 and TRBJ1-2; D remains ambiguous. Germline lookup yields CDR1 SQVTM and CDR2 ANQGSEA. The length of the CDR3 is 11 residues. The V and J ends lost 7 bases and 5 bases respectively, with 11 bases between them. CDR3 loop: CSGLGPYGYTF. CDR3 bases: TGCAGCGGTCTAGGGCCTTATGGCTACACCTTC.

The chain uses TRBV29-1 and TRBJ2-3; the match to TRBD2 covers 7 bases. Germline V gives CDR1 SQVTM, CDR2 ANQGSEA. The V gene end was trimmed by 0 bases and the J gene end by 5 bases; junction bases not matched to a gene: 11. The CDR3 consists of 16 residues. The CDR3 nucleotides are TGCAGCGTTGAAGATCCTCCGGGGGGAACCAGAGATACGCAGTATTTT. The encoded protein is CSVEDPPGGTRDTQYF.

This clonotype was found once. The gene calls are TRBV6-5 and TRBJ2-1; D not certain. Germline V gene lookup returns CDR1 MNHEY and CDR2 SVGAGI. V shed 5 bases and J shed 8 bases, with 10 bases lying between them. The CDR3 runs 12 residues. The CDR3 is CASSLRQDEQFF. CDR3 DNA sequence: TGTGCCAGCAGTCTCCGTCAGGATGAGCAGTTCTTC.

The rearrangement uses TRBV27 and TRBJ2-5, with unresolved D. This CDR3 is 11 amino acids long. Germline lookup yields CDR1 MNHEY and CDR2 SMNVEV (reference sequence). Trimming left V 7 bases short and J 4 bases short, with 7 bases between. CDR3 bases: TGTGCCAGCATTCGTGGAGAGACCCAGTACTTC. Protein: CASIRGETQYF.

Here the CDR3 DNA reads TGTGCCAGTAGTACCTGGACAGATGGCTACACCTTC. Its translation is CASSTWTDGYTF. The V gene is TRBV19, the J gene TRBJ1-2; weak D call: TRBD1 (6 bases). The ends were cut back, 4 bases at V and 6 bases at J, with 9 bases in the middle. Germline loops: CDR1 LNHDA, CDR2 SQIVND (reference sequence). This CDR3 spans 12 amino acids.